A single sample gave rise to the 17 T cell receptor beta chains below, sequenced in a study of blood T cell repertoires in COVID-19. Using immunoSEQ multiplex PCR, the repertoire was profiled, and TCRdb retains in-frame clones only, with some absent. The sample has about 110,000 clones, 75% to 90% seen once. Sequencing was done on a sample of peripheral blood. The receptors were gathered from a man between 70 and 80 years old with acute or convalescent COVID-19.

This clone was seen only a few times. Other DNA sequences in this specimen translate into the identical CDR3. The rearrangement uses TRBV9 and TRBJ1-6; TRBD1 matches 7 bases. The CDR3 consists of 14 residues. J lost 8 bases, V lost 2 bases, and 4 bases had no gene match. Germline CDR1 is SGDLS and CDR2 is YYNGEE. The CDR3 loop reads CASSVGDSDSPLHF. In nucleotides, the CDR3 is TGTGCCAGCAGCGTCGGGGACAGCGATTCACCCCTCCACTTT.

The J gene is TRBJ1-2, the V gene TRBV10-3; D is undetermined. Germline V gives CDR1 ENHRY, CDR2 SYGVKD. V gave up 6 bases and J gave up 2 bases, with 13 bases separating them. The CDR3 totals 14 residues. This CDR3 reads CAIRSATENYGYTF. CDR3 DNA: TGTGCCATCAGGTCAGCTACAGAAAACTATGGCTACACCTTC.

The chain uses TRBV21-1 and TRBJ1-4; the DNA was not used to check the table's D call, TRBD1. TRBV21-1 is assigned pseudogene status. This CDR3 region has 15 residues. The DNA of the CDR3 is TGTGCCACCCCGGTAATAGACAGGGGGAATGAAAAACTGTTTTTT. Protein sequence: CATPVIDRGNEKLFF.

The chain joins TRBV10-3 to TRBJ2-6; D not resolved. The CDR3 covers 12 residues. Germline V lookup: CDR1 ENHRY, CDR2 SYGVKD. V dropped 11 bases and J dropped 1 base, with 6 bases sitting between them. CDR3 region: CASSSGANVLTF. CDR3 in DNA: TGTGCCTCCTCTTCTGGGGCCAACGTCCTGACTTTC.

This chain connects TRBV18 to TRBJ2-7; D is ambiguous. This CDR3 region has 15 residues. In germline, CDR1 is KGHSH, CDR2 LQKENI. Trimming took off 0 bases at V and 0 bases at J, with 9 bases between the two ends. The CDR3 here is CASSPPNPSSYEQYF. DNA of the CDR3: TGTGCCAGCTCACCACCTAACCCGAGCTCCTACGAGCAGTACTTC.

The gene calls are TRBV15 and TRBJ1-4; no definite D call. The CDR3 covers 13 residues. Between the trimmed V and J ends, which lost 3 bases and 5 bases, there was a span of 7 bases. Germline CDR1 is LNHNV and CDR2 is YYDKDF (reference sequence). CDR3 coding DNA: TGTGCCACCAGCAGGGGCCTCAATGAAAAACTGTTTTTT. Protein sequence: CATSRGLNEKLFF.

V is TRBV5-1 and J is TRBJ2-1, with 12 bases matching TRBD1. The CDR3 contains 15 residues. Germline-derived CDR1 and CDR2 are SGHRS and YFSETQ. J was trimmed by 6 bases and V by 4 bases; bases with no gene match: 5. For the CDR3, the DNA is TGCGCCAGCAGCCAGGGACAGGGGGCGGTCAATGAGCAGTTCTTC. Protein product: CASSQGQGAVNEQFF.

This chain links TRBV28 with TRBJ1-4, with TRBD1 as a possible D gene (6 bases). The length of the CDR3 is 15 residues. V dropped 8 bases and J dropped 8 bases, with 21 bases sitting between them. CDR1 and CDR2 from the germline V gene are MDHEN and SYDVKM. In DNA, the CDR3 is TGTGCCAGCCTAACCCCACAGGGTGGCGCGGAAAAACTGTTTTTT. Protein sequence: CASLTPQGGAEKLFF.

The chain employs TRBV9 and TRBJ2-1; 8 bases fit TRBD2. Per germline, CDR1 SGDLS and CDR2 YYNGEE. The CDR3 covers 15 residues. J was trimmed by 4 bases and V by 5 bases; bases with no gene match: 8. CDR3 sequence (DNA): TGTGCCAGCAGAGGAACGGGAGGGCCATACAATGAGCAGTTCTTC. It specifies CASRGTGGPYNEQFF. Combining the CDR3 with reference TRBV9 and TRBJ2-1 gives the whole variable domain DSGVTQTPKHLITATGQRVTLRCSPRSGDLSVYWYQQSLDQGLQFLIQYYNGEERAKGNILERFSAQQFPDLHSELNLSSLELGDSALYFCASRGTGGPYNEQFFGPGTRLTVL.

V and J are TRBV2 and TRBJ1-5; weak D call: TRBD1 (6 bases). Trimming cost V 5 bases and J 7 bases, with 12 bases left between them. Germline V gene sequence: CDR1 SNHLY, CDR2 FYNNEI. The CDR3 runs 13 residues. CDR3 sequence reads: CASSTGLRQPQHF. The CDR3 DNA reads as TGTGCCAGCAGTACAGGGTTGAGGCAGCCCCAGCATTTT.

In nucleotides, the CDR3 is TGTGCCAGCAGTTCCCTAGGAGTAGCGGACTACAATGAGCAGTTCTTC. It specifies CASSSLGVADYNEQFF. This sequence joins TRBV28 and TRBJ2-1; D is perhaps TRBD2 (6 bases). V dropped 4 bases and J dropped 3 bases, with 16 bases sitting between them. Germline V gene lookup returns CDR1 MDHEN and CDR2 SYDVKM. This CDR3 is built from 16 residues.

The J gene is TRBJ2-1, the V gene TRBV3-1 (or the pseudogene TRBV3-2); 14 bases agree with TRBD2. The germline V gene encodes CDR1 LGHDT and CDR2 YNNKEL (reference sequence). This CDR3 comprises 16 residues. V trimming: 2 bases; J trimming: 9 bases; junction bases outside the gene matches: 6. The CDR3 DNA reads TGTGCCAGCAGCCAAAGAGGACTAGCGGGGGGAACTGAGCAGTTCTTC. Protein product: CASSQRGLAGGTEQFF.

This clone was counted between two and nine times. The CDR3 bases are TGTGCCAGCAGCTCCGGGACAGGGCACTACGAGCAGTACTTC. It is translated as CASSSGTGHYEQYF. V and J are TRBV7-9 and TRBJ2-7; 9 nucleotides agree with TRBD1. The trim removed 4 bases at V and 3 bases at J, leaving 4 bases unmatched. Per germline, CDR1 SEHNR and CDR2 FQNEAQ (reference sequence). This CDR3 has 14 amino acids.

The V call is TRBV13, the J call TRBJ2-7; 10 nucleotides match TRBD1. The CDR3 loop spans 16 amino acids. Germline V gene sequence: CDR1 PRHDT, CDR2 FYEKMQ (reference sequence). V shed 0 bases and J 7 bases; nucleotides not matched to a gene: 9. CDR3 coding DNA: TGTGCCAGCAGCTTAGGTTTGGGGACAGGGGTCGGGGAGCAGTACTTC. Amino acids: CASSLGLGTGVGEQYF. Full variable domain (missing parts from reference TRBV13 and TRBJ2-7): AAGVIQSPRHLIKEKRETATLKCYPIPRHDTVYWYQQGPGQDPQFLISFYEKMQSDKGSIPDRFSAQQFSDYHSELNMSSLELGDSALYFCASSLGLGTGVGEQYFGPGTRLTVT.

In this sample, this clone turned up once. The V gene is TRBV28, the J gene TRBJ1-1; D is unclear. The germline gives CDR1 MDHEN, CDR2 SYDVKM. The CDR3 extends over 14 amino acids. Trimming cost V 0 bases and J 7 bases, with 12 bases left between them. The DNA of the CDR3 is TGTGCCAGCAGTTTATGGGAGGGCGCCGGTGAAGCTTTCTTT. The encoded protein is CASSLWEGAGEAFF.

V and J are TRBV2 and TRBJ1-6; TRBD1 might be the D (6 bases). Germline lookup yields CDR1 SNHLY and CDR2 FYNNEI. V was trimmed by 7 bases and J by 7 bases, leaving 11 bases between them. The CDR3 has 13 residues. The CDR3 loop is CASTGDKNSPLHF. DNA of the CDR3: TGTGCCAGCACCGGGGACAAAAATTCACCCCTCCACTTT.

V usage is TRBV2 and J usage is TRBJ1-5; D uncertain. Trimming stripped 7 bases from V and 3 bases from J, with 7 bases between. Germline loops: CDR1 SNHLY, CDR2 FYNNEI. CDR3 length: 12 residues. Here the CDR3 DNA reads TGTGCCAGCAACAGAGACAATCAGCCCCAGCATTTT. Amino acids: CASNRDNQPQHF.